Sequencing of this TCR beta chain was carried out in a study of beta chain features in type 1 diabetes. Findings and limits, study-wide: The VDJ junctions of type 1 diabetes patients carried fewer insertions and more deletions. Shortening that was moderate but significant affected the TCRB CDR3s of Type 1 diabetes patients in all four CD4+ subsets.

A note on this clone: Its antigen is undetermined.

Isolated RNA was reverse transcribed in full, so expressed TCRB transcripts were sequenced. TCRdb's table, derived via immunoSEQ multiplex PCR, lists solely in-frame clones and lacks some. The table includes over 350,000 clones, more than 12% detected once. The CDR3 is 14 residues long. The germline V and J ends were trimmed by 5 bases and 2 bases, with 13 bases remaining between them. Germline V gene data show CDR1 as MDHEN and CDR2 as SYDVKM. The chain carries TRBV28 and TRBJ2-7; D might be TRBD2 (6 bases). The source material was naive CD4+ T cells from blood. The receptor comes from a woman aged 18-29 years in good health. CDR3 DNA: TGTGCCAGCAGTGGGGGAGGTCCGACCTACGAGCAGTACTTC. Protein sequence: CASSGGGPTYEQYF.